The source of this TCR beta chain is a study of shared clonotypes between healthy human individuals. Note on this clone: A much larger clone lies a single base off, so this may be a read error.

Germline V gives CDR1 GTSNPN, CDR2 SVGIG (reference sequence). The CDR3 totals 13 residues. Unmatched junction bases numbered 6, after V lost 6 bases and J lost 4 bases. It was across several immunoSEQ plates that each subset's genomic DNA was evenly split. Some clones are missing from TCRdb's copy, which holds only in-frame ones; the method was immunoSEQ multiplex PCR. The sample contains about 1.1 million clones, 75% to 80% of which appear only once. The TCR sequence derives from a man aged 18 to 30 in good health. Some clones in this sample may be carry-over from other donors' samples. The sample consisted of memory CD4+ T cells from PBMCs. Subset described: CD45RA-negative fraction. This chain uses TRBV30 with TRBJ2-1, with TRBD1 identical over 7 bases. The CDR3: CACTGASYNEQFF. In DNA form, the CDR3 reads TGTGCCTGTACAGGGGCTAGTTACAATGAGCAGTTCTTC.